A selection of T cell receptor beta chains follows, all from one sample in a study of Graves' ophthalmopathy and Graves' hyperthyroidism. TCRdb itself ran the multiplex PCR reads through MiXCR, one entry per CDR3 protein. The data contain 300,000 to 450,000 distinct CDR3 sequences, about a sixth of them singletons. The sequenced sample consisted of peripheral blood. Receptors were obtained from an adult woman with stable Graves' hyperthyroidism. The CDR3 runs from the conserved cysteine through the conserved F or W. The D gene is left open where the match is weak. The listing skips clone size in some rows; elsewhere it reads once, few, many or a size class.

j_gene	d_gene	abundance	len	v_gene	CDR3aa	CDR3nt
TRBJ2-5	.	many	15	TRBV24-1	CATSDIRAKQETQYF	TGTGCCACCAGTGATATCCGGGCGAAACAAGAGACCCAGTACTTC
TRBJ2-5	TRBD2	many	17	TRBV19	CASSIEPSGANQETQYF	TGTGCCAGTAGTATAGAGCCCAGCGGGGCAAACCAAGAGACCCAGTACTTC
TRBJ2-7	.	many	14	TRBV5-1	CASSLERGSYEQYF	TGCGCCAGCAGCTTGGAAAGGGGATCCTACGAGCAGTACTTC
TRBJ1-2	.	.	14	TRBV28	CASSPAARVYGYTF	TGTGCCAGCAGCCCGGCGGCCAGGGTCTATGGCTACACCTTC
TRBJ2-2	TRBD2	many	18	TRBV12-3/TRBV12-4	CASSSPPGTSRGSGELFF	TGTGCCAGCAGTTCGCCACCCGGGACTAGCCGGGGTTCCGGGGAGCTGTTTTTT
TRBJ2-6	.	.	15	TRBV7-3	CASSATGSGANVLTF	TGTGCCAGCAGCGCGACGGGCTCTGGGGCCAACGTCCTGACTTTC
TRBJ2-5	.	few	14	TRBV19	CASTLSVGLKTQYF	TGTGCCAGTACCCTGTCGGTAGGGTTGAAGACCCAGTACTTC
TRBJ1-2	.	many	11	TRBV7-2	CTSSPSYGYTF	TGTACCAGCAGCCCAAGCTATGGCTACACCTTC
TRBJ1-2	TRBD1	many	15	TRBV7-2	CASSLAGGVIGGYTF	TGTGCCAGCAGCTTAGCAGGGGGCGTAATCGGGGGCTACACCTTC
TRBJ1-1	.	.	13	TRBV20-1	CSAPRIGNTDAFF	TGCAGTGCCCCCAGAATAGGGAACACTGATGCTTTCTTT
TRBJ2-2	TRBD2	many	21	TRBV6-6	CASSSGTSGKPTRTNTGELFF	TGTGCCAGCAGTTCCGGGACTAGCGGGAAGCCTACTCGAACCAACACCGGGGAGCTGTTTTTT
TRBJ2-2	.	.	12	TRBV28	CASSPNGGELFF	TGTGCCAGCAGTCCCAACGGGGGGGAGCTGTTTTTT
TRBJ2-7	TRBD2	.	15	TRBV4-1	CASSHGVLRELEQYF	TGCGCCAGCAGCCATGGGGTTTTGCGGGAGCTCGAGCAGTACTTC
TRBJ2-2	TRBD2	many	14	TRBV29-1	CSVAASGTAGELFF	TGCAGCGTTGCGGCTAGCGGGACGGCCGGGGAGCTGTTTTTT
TRBJ2-7	.	.	16	TRBV2	CASRDTGTLRRYEQYF	TGTGCCAGCAGGGACACCGGGACGCTCCGTCGCTACGAGCAGTACTTC
TRBJ2-7	.	many	14	TRBV7-6	CASNPGRSPYEQYF	TGTGCCAGCAATCCGGGACGGAGCCCCTACGAGCAGTACTTC
TRBJ1-5	TRBD1	many	15	TRBV20-1	CSAIDRVSSQSPQHF	TGCAGTGCGATAGACAGGGTGTCGTCCCAATCGCCCCAGCATTTT
TRBJ2-7	.	many	13	TRBV10-2	CATTPNSAGEQYF	TGCGCCACCACCCCGAACTCTGCCGGCGAGCAGTACTTC
TRBJ1-5	TRBD1	.	20	TRBV28	CASSFRLTGWYFYSNQPQHF	TGTGCCAGCAGTTTTCGTTTGACAGGGTGGTATTTTTATAGCAATCAGCCCCAGCATTTT
TRBJ2-2	.	many	18	TRBV5-1	CASSLDEESAYGTGELFF	TGCGCCAGCAGCTTGGATGAGGAGTCTGCTTACGGTACCGGGGAGCTGTTTTTT
TRBJ2-5	.	many	13	TRBV5-5	CASSSGMSETQYF	TGTGCCAGCAGCTCCGGGATGTCAGAGACCCAGTACTTC
TRBJ1-5	.	many	15	TRBV7-2	CASSLGSGGNQPQHF	TGTGCCAGCAGCTTAGGGTCAGGCGGAAATCAGCCCCAGCATTTT
TRBJ1-2	TRBD1	few	14	TRBV18	CASSRTGEGYGYTF	TGTGCCAGCTCCCGTACAGGGGAGGGCTATGGCTACACCTTC
TRBJ1-2	.	many	17	TRBV29-1	CSVESDGTAIANYGYTF	TGCAGCGTTGAATCGGATGGGACGGCGATAGCTAACTATGGCTACACCTTC
TRBJ2-7	.	many	16	TRBV18	CASSPKIQGSSYEQYF	TGTGCCAGCTCACCCAAAATACAGGGAAGCTCCTACGAGCAGTACTTC
TRBJ1-1	.	once	14	TRBV12-3/TRBV12-4	CASTPRVLNTEAFF	TGTGCCAGCACCCCGAGGGTCCTGAACACTGAAGCTTTCTTT
TRBJ2-5	TRBD1	many	14	TRBV6-1	CASSMGQEWETQYF	TGTGCCAGCAGCATGGGACAGGAATGGGAGACCCAGTACTTC
TRBJ2-7	TRBD2	many	17	TRBV30	CAWTEGLAGAGAYEQYF	TGTGCCTGGACCGAGGGACTAGCGGGAGCTGGCGCCTACGAGCAGTACTTC
TRBJ1-2	TRBD1	.	12	TRBV30	CAWSHTGEGYTF	TGTGCCTGGAGTCACACAGGGGAAGGCTACACCTTC
TRBJ2-7	TRBD2	many	16	TRBV6-5	CASSYEGLAGLYEQYF	TGTGCCAGCAGTTACGAGGGACTAGCGGGACTCTACGAGCAGTACTTC
TRBJ2-2	.	many	12	TRBV20-1	CSASRTPGELFF	TGCAGTGCTAGCCGCACGCCCGGGGAGCTGTTTTTT
TRBJ2-7	TRBD1	many	15	TRBV6-4	CASSDTENWNRGRIF	TGTGCCAGCAGTGACACCGAAAACTGGAACAGGGGGAGAATCTTC
TRBJ2-2	.	many	14	TRBV20-1	CSALTRPGTGELFF	TGCAGTGCCCTAACACGGCCGGGCACCGGGGAGCTGTTTTTT
TRBJ1-1	TRBD1	few	15	TRBV18	CASSPRGTGVTEAFF	TGTGCCAGCTCACCACGGGGGACAGGGGTCACTGAAGCTTTCTTT
TRBJ1-1	.	many	12	TRBV6-2/TRBV6-3	CASSYDSSLAFF	TGTGCCAGCAGTTACGACAGTTCGTTAGCTTTCTTT
TRBJ2-7	.	many	14	TRBV12-3/TRBV12-4	CASSLRGSTYEQYF	TGTGCCAGCAGTTTAAGAGGGAGTACGTACGAGCAGTACTTC
TRBJ2-7	.	many	12	TRBV7-2	CASSLQVYEQYF	TGTGCCAGCAGCTTACAGGTCTACGAGCAGTACTTC
TRBJ1-5	.	many	13	TRBV28	CASSRRGDQPQHF	TGTGCCAGCAGTCGCCGGGGGGACCAGCCCCAGCATTTT
TRBJ2-7	TRBD2	many	15	TRBV6-1	CASRESGAASYEQYF	TGTGCCAGCAGGGAAAGCGGGGCGGCCTCCTACGAGCAGTACTTC
TRBJ2-5	.	few	13	TRBV2	CASSVGMHETQYF	TGTGCCAGCAGTGTGGGGATGCACGAGACCCAGTACTTC